This T cell receptor (beta chain) was found in a study of response to subunit inactivated influenza vaccine. Study-wide results and caveats: It was suggested by the authors that few new T cells are recruited by each seasonal influenza vaccination.

CDR3 length equals 18 residues. Germline CDR1 reads MDHEN; CDR2 reads SYDVKM. V lost 4 bases and J 4 bases, leaving 22 bases between the germline ends. This clonotype was recorded a few times. What it binds is not known. TCRdb fed the RT-PCR reads into MiXCR, producing one record per CDR3 protein. Altogether about 570,000 distinct CDR3 sequences are present, approximately 11% being singletons, with the ten largest covering 11%. The same specimen was also included in a second study, on T cells expressing NK-cell markers. That paper notes: What made the TCR beta cDNA was 5'RACE template switching with UMIs. It was sorted CD3+CD56+NKG2C+, CD3+CD56+NKG2C- and CD3+CD56-NKG2C+ T cells that supplied the TCR beta repertoires. Eight donors were sequenced, seven testing HCMV-seropositive and one testing seronegative. Uncertainty persisted over the HCMV specificity of expanded NKG2C+ T cell clones.

The sample in question was PBMCs from blood, obtained on the day of vaccination. This receptor was identified in a man in his forties or fifties who received an inactivated influenza vaccine. J is TRBJ2-2 and V is TRBV28; D is possibly TRBD1 or TRBD2 (5 bases each). The DNA for the CDR3 is TGTGCCAGCAGTTACACACGGGACGGACTTCGGAGCACCGGGGAGCTGTTTTTT. Protein: CASSYTRDGLRSTGELFF.